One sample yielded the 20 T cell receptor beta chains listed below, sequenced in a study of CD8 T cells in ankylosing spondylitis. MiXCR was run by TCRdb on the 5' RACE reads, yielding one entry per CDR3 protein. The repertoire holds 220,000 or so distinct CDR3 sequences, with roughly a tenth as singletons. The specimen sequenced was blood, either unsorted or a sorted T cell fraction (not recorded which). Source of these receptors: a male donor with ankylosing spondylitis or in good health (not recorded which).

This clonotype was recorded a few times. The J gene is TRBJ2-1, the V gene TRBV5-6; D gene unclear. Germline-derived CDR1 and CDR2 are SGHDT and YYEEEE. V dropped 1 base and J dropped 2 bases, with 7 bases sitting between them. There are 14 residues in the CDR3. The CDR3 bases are TGTGCCAGCAGCTTGTCGGCAGCCTACAATGAGCAGTTCTTC. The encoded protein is CASSLSAAYNEQFF.

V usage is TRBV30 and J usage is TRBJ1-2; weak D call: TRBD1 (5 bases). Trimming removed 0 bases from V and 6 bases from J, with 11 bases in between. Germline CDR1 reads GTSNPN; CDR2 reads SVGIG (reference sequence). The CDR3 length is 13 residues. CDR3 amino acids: CAWSVGFRDGYTF. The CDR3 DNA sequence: TGTGCCTGGAGTGTTGGGTTCAGGGATGGCTACACCTTC.

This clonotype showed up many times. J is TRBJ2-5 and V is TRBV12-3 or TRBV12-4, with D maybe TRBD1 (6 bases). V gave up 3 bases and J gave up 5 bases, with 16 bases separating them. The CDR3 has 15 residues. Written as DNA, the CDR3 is TGTGCCAGCAGTTTTTTTAAGGGACAAAGGGAGACCCAGTACTTC. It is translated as CASSFFKGQRETQYF.

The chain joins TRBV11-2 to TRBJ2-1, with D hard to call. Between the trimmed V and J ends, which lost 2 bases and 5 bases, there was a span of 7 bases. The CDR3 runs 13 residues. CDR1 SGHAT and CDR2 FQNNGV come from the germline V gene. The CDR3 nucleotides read TGTGCCAGCAGCTTAAATCGGGACAATGAGCAGTTCTTC. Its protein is CASSLNRDNEQFF.

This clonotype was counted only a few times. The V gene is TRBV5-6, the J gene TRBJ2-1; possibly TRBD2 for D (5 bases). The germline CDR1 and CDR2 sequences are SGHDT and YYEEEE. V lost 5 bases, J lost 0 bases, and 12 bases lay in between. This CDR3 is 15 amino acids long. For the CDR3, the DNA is TGTGCCAGCAGTGGAGGTTGGGGCTCCTACAATGAGCAGTTCTTC. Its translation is CASSGGWGSYNEQFF.

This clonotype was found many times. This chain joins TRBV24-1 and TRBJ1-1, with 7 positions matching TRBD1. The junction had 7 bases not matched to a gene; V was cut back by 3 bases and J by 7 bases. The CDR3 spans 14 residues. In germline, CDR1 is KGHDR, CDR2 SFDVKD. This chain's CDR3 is CATSDRTGGREAFF. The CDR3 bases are TGTGCCACCAGTGATCGGACAGGCGGACGTGAAGCTTTCTTT.

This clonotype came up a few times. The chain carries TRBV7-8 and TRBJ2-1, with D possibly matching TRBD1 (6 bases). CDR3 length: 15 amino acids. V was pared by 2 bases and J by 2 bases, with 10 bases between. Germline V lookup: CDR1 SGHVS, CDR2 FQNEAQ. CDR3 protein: CASSLTGQTYNEQFF. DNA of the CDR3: TGTGCCAGCAGCTTAACAGGGCAAACCTACAATGAGCAGTTCTTC. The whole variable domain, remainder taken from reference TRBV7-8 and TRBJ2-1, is GAGVSQSPRYKVAKRGQDVALRCDPISGHVSLFWYQQALGQGPEFLTYFQNEAQLDKSGLPSDRFFAERPEGSVSTLKIQRTQQEDSAVYLCASSLTGQTYNEQFFGPGTRLTVL.

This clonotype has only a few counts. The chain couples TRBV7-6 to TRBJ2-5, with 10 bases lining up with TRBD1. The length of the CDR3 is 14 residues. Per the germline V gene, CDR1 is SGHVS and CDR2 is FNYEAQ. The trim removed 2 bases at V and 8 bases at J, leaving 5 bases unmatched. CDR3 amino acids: CASSLWTGGDTQYF. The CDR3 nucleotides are TGTGCCAGCAGCTTATGGACAGGGGGGGATACCCAGTACTTC.

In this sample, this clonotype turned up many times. In DNA form, the CDR3 reads TGTGCCAGCAGGGGGCTAGCGGGGCTCTCCTACGAGCAGTACTTC. This encodes CASRGLAGLSYEQYF. The chain is built from TRBV12-3 or TRBV12-4 and TRBJ2-7; 9 bases align to TRBD2. Trimming cost V 6 bases and J 0 bases; bases outside gene matches: 6. CDR3 length: 15 residues.

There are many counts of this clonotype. CDR3: CASSFREVGELFF. For the CDR3, the DNA is TGTGCCAGCAGTTTTCGGGAGGTCGGGGAGCTGTTTTTT. V and J are TRBV12-3 or TRBV12-4 and TRBJ2-2, with TRBD2 identical over 7 bases. V shed 3 bases and J 7 bases; nucleotides not matched to a gene: 2. The CDR3 is 13 residues long.

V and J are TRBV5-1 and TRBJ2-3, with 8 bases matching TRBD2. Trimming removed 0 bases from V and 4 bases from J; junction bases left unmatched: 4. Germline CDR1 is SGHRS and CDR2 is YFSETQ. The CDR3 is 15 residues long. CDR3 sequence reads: CASSLVGLAADTQYF. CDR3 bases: TGCGCCAGCAGCTTGGTCGGACTAGCCGCAGATACGCAGTATTTT.

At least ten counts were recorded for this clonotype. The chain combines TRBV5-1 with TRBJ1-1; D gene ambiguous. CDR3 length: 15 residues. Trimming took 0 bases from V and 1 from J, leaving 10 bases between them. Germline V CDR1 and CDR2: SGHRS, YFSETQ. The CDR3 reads CASSLDGPKNTEAFF. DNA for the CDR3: TGCGCCAGCAGCTTGGACGGACCGAAGAACACTGAAGCTTTCTTT.

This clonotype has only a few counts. The CDR3 sequence: CASSLAGQYNEQFF. CDR3 nucleotides: TGCGCCAGCAGCTTGGCGGGACAGTACAATGAGCAGTTCTTC. The rearrangement links TRBV5-1 to TRBJ2-1; 7 bases line up with TRBD1. The CDR3 spans 14 residues. Looked up from germline, CDR1 is SGHRS and CDR2 is YFSETQ. V lost 0 bases, J lost 4 bases, and 1 base stayed unmatched.

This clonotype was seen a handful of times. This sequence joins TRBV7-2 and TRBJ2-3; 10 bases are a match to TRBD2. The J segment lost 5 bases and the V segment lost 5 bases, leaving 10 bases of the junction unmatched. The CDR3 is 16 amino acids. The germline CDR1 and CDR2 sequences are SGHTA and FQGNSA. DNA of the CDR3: TGTGCCAGCAGCACGAGCGGGGGGGAGCGAAAAGATACGCAGTATTTT. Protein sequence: CASSTSGGERKDTQYF.

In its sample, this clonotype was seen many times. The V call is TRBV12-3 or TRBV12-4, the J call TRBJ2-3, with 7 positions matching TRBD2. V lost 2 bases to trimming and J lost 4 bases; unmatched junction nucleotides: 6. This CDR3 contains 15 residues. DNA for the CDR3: TGTGCCAGCAGTTTACGTTTTGGGGGGGCAGATACGCAGTATTTT. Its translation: CASSLRFGGADTQYF.

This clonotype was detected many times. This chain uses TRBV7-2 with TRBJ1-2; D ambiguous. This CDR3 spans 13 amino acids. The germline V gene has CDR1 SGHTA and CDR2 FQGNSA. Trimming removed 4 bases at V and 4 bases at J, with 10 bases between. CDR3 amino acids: CASSSYGFYGYTF. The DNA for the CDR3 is TGTGCCAGCAGCTCTTACGGTTTCTATGGCTACACCTTC.

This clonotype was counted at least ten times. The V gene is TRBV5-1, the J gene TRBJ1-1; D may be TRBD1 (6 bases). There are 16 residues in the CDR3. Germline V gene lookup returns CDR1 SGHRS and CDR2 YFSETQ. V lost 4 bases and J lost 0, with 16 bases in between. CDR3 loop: CASSRGTGLMNTEAFF. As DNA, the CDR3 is TGCGCCAGCAGCCGAGGCACAGGGTTGATGAACACTGAAGCTTTCTTT.

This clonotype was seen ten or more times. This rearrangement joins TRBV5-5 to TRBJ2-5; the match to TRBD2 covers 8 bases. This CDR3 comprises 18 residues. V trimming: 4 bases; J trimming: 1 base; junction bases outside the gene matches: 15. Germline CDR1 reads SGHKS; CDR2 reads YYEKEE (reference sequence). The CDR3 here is CASSGGGRGFNPQETQYF. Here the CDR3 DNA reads TGTGCCAGCAGCGGCGGGGGGAGGGGTTTTAATCCCCAAGAGACCCAGTACTTC.

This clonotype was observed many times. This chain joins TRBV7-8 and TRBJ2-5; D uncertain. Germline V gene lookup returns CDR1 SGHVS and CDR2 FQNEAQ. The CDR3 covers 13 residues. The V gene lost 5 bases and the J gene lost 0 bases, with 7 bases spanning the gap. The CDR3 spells CASSTQYQETQYF. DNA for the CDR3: TGTGCCAGCAGCACCCAGTACCAAGAGACCCAGTACTTC. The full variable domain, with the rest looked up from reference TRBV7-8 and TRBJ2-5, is GAGVSQSPRYKVAKRGQDVALRCDPISGHVSLFWYQQALGQGPEFLTYFQNEAQLDKSGLPSDRFFAERPEGSVSTLKIQRTQQEDSAVYLCASSTQYQETQYFGPGTRLLVL.

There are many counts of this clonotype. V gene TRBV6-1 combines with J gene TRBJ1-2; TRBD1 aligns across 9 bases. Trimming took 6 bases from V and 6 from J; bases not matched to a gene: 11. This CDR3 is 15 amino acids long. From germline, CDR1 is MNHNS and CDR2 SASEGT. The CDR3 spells CASRPSGRTGDGYTF. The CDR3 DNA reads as TGTGCCAGCAGACCAAGTGGCAGGACAGGGGATGGCTACACCTTC.